This T cell receptor beta chain was recorded in a study of cytomegalovirus exposure and HLA in healthy donors. Overall study: The study placed about 86% of its roughly 430 genotyped donors in the Caucasian-associated ancestry cluster.

PCR amplification relied on 60 Vbeta primers (plus 13 Jbeta primers). The repertoire was sequenced with immunoSEQ multiplex PCR; TCRdb's copy has only in-frame clones and lacks some. The repertoire includes 75,000 to 90,000 clones, over 70% of them detected once, and 4.5% to 7% sits in the top ten. V dropped 3 bases and J dropped 7; count of bases not matched to a gene: 3. The CDR3 length is 12 residues. CDR1 and CDR2 (germline): SEHNR, FQNEAQ (reference sequence). Study-wide results and caveats: Among donors in an Asian-associated ancestry cluster, a later analysis reportedly found fewer N-insertions than the roughly 610-donor mean. Reportedly, cytomegalovirus status was diagnosed with high sensitivity and specificity. Previous analysis showed most TCR beta V segments were productive about 90% or about 30% of the time.

Comment on this clone: The antigen remains undetermined.

The sample taken for sequencing was PBMCs. V gene TRBV7-9 combines with J gene TRBJ2-7; 7 nucleotides match TRBD2. The sequence came from a male donor in good health and CMV-seropositive. This CDR3 is CASSFWGGEQYF. In DNA, the CDR3 is TGTGCCAGCAGCTTTTGGGGGGGGGAGCAGTACTTC.